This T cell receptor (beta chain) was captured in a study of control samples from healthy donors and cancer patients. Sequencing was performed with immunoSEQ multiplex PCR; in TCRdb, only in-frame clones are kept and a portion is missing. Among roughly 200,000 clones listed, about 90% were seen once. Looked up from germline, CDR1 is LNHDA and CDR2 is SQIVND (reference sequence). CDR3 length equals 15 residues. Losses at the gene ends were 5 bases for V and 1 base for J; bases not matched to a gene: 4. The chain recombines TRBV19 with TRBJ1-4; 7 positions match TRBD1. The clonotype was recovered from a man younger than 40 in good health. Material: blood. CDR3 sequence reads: CASSASGGTNEKLFF. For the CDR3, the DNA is TGTGCCAGTAGTGCCTCAGGGGGAACTAATGAAAAACTGTTTTTT.